The 2 T cell receptor beta chains below come from one sample, sequenced in a study of cytomegalovirus exposure and HLA in healthy donors. PCR primers comprised 60 Vbeta and 13 Jbeta primers. Data came from immunoSEQ multiplex PCR; TCRdb stores just in-frame clones and leaves some out. This sample yields 140,000 to 150,000 clones, of which around 80% are seen a single time; under 3% belongs to the top ten. Sequencing was done on a sample of PBMCs. The receptors stem from a female donor in good health and CMV-seronegative.

This clone was picked up one time. V usage is TRBV28 and J usage is TRBJ1-1; no clear D gene. CDR1 is MDHEN, CDR2 SYDVKM, per germline. There are 14 residues in the CDR3. Trimming shortened V by 6 bases and J by 0 bases, and 11 bases separated the two germline ends. The CDR3 DNA reads as TGTGCCAGCAGCAGCTTTGGAGTGAACACTGAAGCTTTCTTT. It encodes CASSSFGVNTEAFF.

The chain has TRBV5-4 and TRBJ2-5; the D gene is possibly TRBD1 (6 bases). This CDR3 has 13 amino acids. Germline assignment: CDR1 SGHNT and CDR2 YYREEE (reference sequence). Between the trimmed V and J ends, which lost 5 bases and 5 bases, there was a span of 13 bases. The CDR3 region has the DNA TGTGCCAGCAGTTCGGGACATGGGGAGACCCAGTACTTC. Translating it yields CASSSGHGETQYF. Full variable domain (rest looked up from reference TRBV5-4 and TRBJ2-5): ETGVTQSPTHLIKTRGQQVTLRCSSQSGHNTVSWYQQALGQGPQFIFQYYREEENGRGNFPPRFSGLQFPNYSSELNVNALELDDSALYLCASSSGHGETQYFGPGTRLLVL.